The next 16 T cell receptor beta chains were all read from a single sample in a study of blood T cell repertoires in COVID-19. TCRdb's table, derived via immunoSEQ multiplex PCR, lists solely in-frame clones and lacks some. The sample has about 130,000 clones, around 86% seen once. Sequencing was carried out using PBMCs or T cells enriched from blood (not recorded which). The receptors stem from a man aged 25-45 years who had recovered from COVID-19.

The chain couples TRBV3-1 (or the pseudogene TRBV3-2) to TRBJ2-3; 7 bases match TRBD2. The germline V gene encodes CDR1 LGHDT and CDR2 YNNKEL (reference sequence). V was clipped by 8 bases and J by 3 bases; unmatched bases: 8. The CDR3 loop spans 14 amino acids. CDR3 protein: CASAASGYTDTQYF. The CDR3 region has the DNA TGTGCCAGCGCAGCTAGCGGTTATACAGATACGCAGTATTTT.

V usage is TRBV11-2 and J usage is TRBJ1-2; D is perhaps TRBD1 (5 bases). V lost 5 bases, J lost 3 bases, and 16 bases lay in between. The CDR3 spans 15 residues. Germline loops: CDR1 SGHAT, CDR2 FQNNGV. Here the CDR3 reads CASSPISGRDYGYTF. CDR3 in DNA: TGTGCCAGCAGCCCCATTTCGGGCAGGGACTATGGCTACACCTTC.

This clone showed up just once. The chain is built from TRBV5-1 and TRBJ2-1; 12 nucleotides align to TRBD2. V lost 4 bases, J lost 7 bases, and 12 bases stayed unmatched. The germline CDR1 and CDR2 sequences are SGHRS and YFSETQ. The CDR3 totals 17 residues. The CDR3 spells CASSPSLAGGPWNEQFF. CDR3 DNA: TGCGCCAGCAGCCCGAGTCTAGCGGGAGGGCCATGGAATGAGCAGTTCTTC.

The genes are TRBV19 and TRBJ2-3; D gene uncertain. V gave up 5 bases and J gave up 7 bases, with 16 bases separating them. Germline lookup yields CDR1 LNHDA and CDR2 SQIVND (reference sequence). This CDR3 is built from 14 residues. The CDR3 spells CASSPWLDQNTQYF. The CDR3 DNA sequence: TGTGCCAGTAGTCCTTGGCTAGACCAAAATACGCAGTATTTT.

This clone appeared a single time. This rearrangement joins TRBV19 to TRBJ1-2; unclear D gene. The CDR3 extends over 13 amino acids. Per the germline V gene, CDR1 is LNHDA and CDR2 is SQIVND (reference sequence). The V end was cut by 3 bases, the J end by 3 bases, with 8 bases between. The CDR3 loop is CASSMQSHYGYTF. The CDR3 nucleotides read TGTGCCAGTAGTATGCAGTCCCACTATGGCTACACCTTC.

The chain carries TRBV2 and TRBJ2-3, with TRBD1 identical over 9 bases. The CDR3 spans 15 residues. The V and J ends lost 5 bases and 1 base, in that order; junction bases with no gene match: 4. Looked up from germline, CDR1 is SNHLY and CDR2 is FYNNEI. The CDR3 sequence: CASSSRTGGTDTQYF. DNA for the CDR3: TGTGCCAGCAGTAGTAGGACAGGGGGCACAGATACGCAGTATTTT.

V gene TRBV19 combines with J gene TRBJ1-5; 7 bases map to TRBD1. With V trimmed by 5 bases and J by 5 bases, 12 bases remained unmatched. The CDR3 has 16 residues. The germline V gene has CDR1 LNHDA and CDR2 SQIVND (reference sequence). The CDR3 nucleotides are TGTGCCAGTAGTGGAGAATACAGGGGTGGGGATCAGCCCCAGCATTTT. Amino acids: CASSGEYRGGDQPQHF.

The rearrangement joins TRBV7-6 to TRBJ1-4; D possibly corresponds to TRBD1 (5 bases). This CDR3 contains 13 residues. With 5 bases removed from V and 8 bases from J, the gap between germline ends came to 12 bases. CDR1 SGHVS and CDR2 FNYEAQ come from the germline V gene. The CDR3 is CASSPVGGEKLFF. In nucleotides, the CDR3 is TGTGCCAGCAGCCCCGTCGGGGGGGAAAAACTGTTTTTT.

The chain has TRBV27 and TRBJ1-5, with a tentative D call TRBD1 (6 bases). V was trimmed by 5 bases and J by 0 bases, leaving 23 bases between them. The CDR3 is 19 residues long. CDR1 MNHEY and CDR2 SMNVEV come from the germline V gene (reference sequence). CDR3 sequence reads: CASSGRGEAGIYSNQPQHF. The CDR3 DNA reads as TGTGCCAGCAGTGGGAGGGGGGAGGCGGGCATATATAGCAATCAGCCCCAGCATTTT.

V is TRBV7-8 and J is TRBJ2-1; 7 positions match TRBD1. Germline V gene data show CDR1 as SGHVS and CDR2 as FQNEAQ. This CDR3 spans 17 amino acids. Trimming took 2 bases from V and 3 from J; bases not matched to a gene: 10. The chain's CDR3 is CASSLIVEGAHYNEQFF. Here the CDR3 DNA reads TGTGCCAGCAGCTTAATAGTTGAGGGGGCCCACTACAATGAGCAGTTCTTC. Full variable domain (remainder filled in from reference TRBV7-8 and TRBJ2-1): GAGVSQSPRYKVAKRGQDVALRCDPISGHVSLFWYQQALGQGPEFLTYFQNEAQLDKSGLPSDRFFAERPEGSVSTLKIQRTQQEDSAVYLCASSLIVEGAHYNEQFFGPGTRLTVL.

The chain links TRBV20-1 to TRBJ2-3; TRBD2 aligns across 8 bases. Germline lookup yields CDR1 DFQATT and CDR2 SNEGSKA (reference sequence). V dropped 5 bases and J dropped 11; count of bases not matched to a gene: 6. The CDR3 totals 11 residues. CDR3 protein: CSAPLAGGQYF. In nucleotides, the CDR3 is TGCAGTGCTCCGCTAGCGGGTGGGCAGTATTTT.

This clone turned up a few times. The chain recombines TRBV3-1 (or the pseudogene TRBV3-2) with TRBJ2-3; TRBD1 matches 11 bases. The germline V gene has CDR1 LGHDT and CDR2 YNNKEL (reference sequence). The CDR3 covers 12 residues. Trimming removed 3 bases from V and 14 bases from J; junction bases left unmatched: 4. This CDR3 is CASSQDRGRRYF. Here the CDR3 DNA reads TGTGCCAGCAGCCAGGACAGGGGGCGACGGTATTTT.

This chain links TRBV4-1 with TRBJ2-7; the D gene is possibly TRBD2 (5 bases). V gave up 2 bases and J gave up 2 bases, with 13 bases separating them. This CDR3 region has 15 residues. Germline V gene lookup returns CDR1 MGHRA and CDR2 YSYEKL. As DNA, the CDR3 is TGCGCCAGCAGCCAATTTGCAGCGGAGACCTACGAGCAGTACTTC. Translating gives CASSQFAAETYEQYF.

The J gene is TRBJ2-7, the V gene TRBV24-1; maybe TRBD2 (6 bases). V was trimmed by 11 bases and J by 7 bases, leaving 23 bases between them. Looked up from germline, CDR1 is KGHDR and CDR2 is SFDVKD. This CDR3 has 14 amino acids. The CDR3 region is CAIPGAEAGWEQYV. The CDR3 DNA is TGTGCCATCCCGGGCGCTGAAGCGGGCTGGGAGCAGTACGTC.

CDR3 residues: CASCVLAGGPNEQFF. The CDR3 bases are TGTGCCAGCTGCGTACTAGCGGGAGGGCCTAATGAGCAGTTCTTC. This sequence joins TRBV2 and TRBJ2-1; 13 nucleotides align to TRBD2. The V gene end was trimmed by 8 bases and the J gene end by 7 bases; junction bases not matched to a gene: 8. The CDR3 is made up of 15 amino acids. The germline V gene encodes CDR1 SNHLY and CDR2 FYNNEI.

The chain employs TRBV20-1 and TRBJ1-1, with D perhaps TRBD1 (5 bases). The germline V gene has CDR1 DFQATT and CDR2 SNEGSKA (reference sequence). The CDR3 runs 14 residues. Trimming removed 3 bases at V and 0 bases at J, with 11 bases between. CDR3 bases: TGCAGTGCTAGTATAGGGGCCATGAACACTGAAGCTTTCTTT. Encoded protein: CSASIGAMNTEAFF.